This T cell receptor beta chain was captured in a study of CD8+CD57+ T cells in acquired aplastic anemia. Overall study: Sorted CD4+ and CD8+ cells yielded about 3 ug of DNA on average.

Patients picked for sequencing had shown CD8+CD57+ cell expansion detected by flow cytometry. This CDR3 spans 12 amino acids. V was pared by 1 base and J by 10 bases, with 9 bases between. Germline V gene sequence: CDR1 KGHDR, CDR2 SFDVKD. CDR3 and TCR beta VDJ profiling relied on a genomic DNA template. TCRdb re-derived calls from the reads in MiXCR, one entry per CDR3 protein. This sample carries about 43,000 distinct CDR3 sequences, over 55% of them seen once, and the ten largest clones take 59%. This clonotype was seen once. Sequencing input: sorted CD4+, CD8+, or CD8+CD57+ T cells (not recorded which) from PBMCs. The TCR was taken from a human donor with aplastic anemia. This chain uses TRBV24-1 with TRBJ1-2; D gene ambiguous. The CDR3 sequence is CATSDFPRDYTF. The CDR3 coding sequence is TGTGCCACCAGTGATTTTCCACGGGACTACACCTTC.